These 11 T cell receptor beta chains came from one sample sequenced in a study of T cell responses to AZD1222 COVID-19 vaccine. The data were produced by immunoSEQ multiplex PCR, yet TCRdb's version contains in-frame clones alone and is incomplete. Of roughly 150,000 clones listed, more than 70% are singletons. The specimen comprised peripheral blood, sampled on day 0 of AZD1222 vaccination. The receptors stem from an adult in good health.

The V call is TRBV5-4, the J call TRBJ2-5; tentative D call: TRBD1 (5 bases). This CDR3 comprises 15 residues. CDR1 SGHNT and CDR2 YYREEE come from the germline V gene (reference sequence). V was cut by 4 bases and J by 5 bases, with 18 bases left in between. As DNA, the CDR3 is TGTGCCAGCAGCCCTGCGTGGCAGGGAAGGGAGACCCAGTACTTC. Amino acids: CASSPAWQGRETQYF. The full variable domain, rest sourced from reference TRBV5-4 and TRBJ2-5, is ETGVTQSPTHLIKTRGQQVTLRCSSQSGHNTVSWYQQALGQGPQFIFQYYREEENGRGNFPPRFSGLQFPNYSSELNVNALELDDSALYLCASSPAWQGRETQYFGPGTRLLVL.

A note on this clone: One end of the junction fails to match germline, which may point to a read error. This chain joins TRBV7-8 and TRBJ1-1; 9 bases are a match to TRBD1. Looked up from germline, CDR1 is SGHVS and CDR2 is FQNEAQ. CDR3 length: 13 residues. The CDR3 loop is CASSLDRDRGVGF. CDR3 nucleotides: TGTGCCAGCAGCTTAGATAGAGACAGGGGGGTCGGGTTT. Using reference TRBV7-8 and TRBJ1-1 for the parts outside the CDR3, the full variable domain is GAGVSQSPRYKVAKRGQDVALRCDPISGHVSLFWYQQALGQGPEFLTYFQNEAQLDKSGLPSDRFFAERPEGSVSTLKIQRTQQEDSAVYLCASSLDRDRGVGFGQGTRLTVV.

The CDR3 DNA reads TGTGCCAGCAGAAGACAGCAGAACACTGAAGCTTTCTTT. Translated: CASRRQQNTEAFF. This rearrangement joins TRBV7-2 to TRBJ1-1; possibly TRBD1 for D (5 bases). Trimming pared 6 bases from V and 1 base from J, leaving 9 bases between. CDR1 is SGHTA and CDR2 is FQGNSA in the germline V gene. The CDR3 is made up of 13 amino acids.

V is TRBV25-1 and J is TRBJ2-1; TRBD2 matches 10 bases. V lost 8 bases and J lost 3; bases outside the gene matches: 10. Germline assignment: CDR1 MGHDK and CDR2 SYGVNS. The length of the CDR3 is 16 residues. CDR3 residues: CASGGTSVLNYNEQFF. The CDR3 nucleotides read TGTGCCAGCGGGGGGACTAGCGTTCTGAACTACAATGAGCAGTTCTTC.

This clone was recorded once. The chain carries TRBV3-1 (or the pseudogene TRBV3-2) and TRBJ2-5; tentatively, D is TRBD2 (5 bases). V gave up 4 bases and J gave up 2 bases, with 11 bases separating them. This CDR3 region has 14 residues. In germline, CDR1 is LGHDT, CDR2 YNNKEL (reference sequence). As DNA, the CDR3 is TGTGCCAGCAGCCCCCTCCGGGATCAAGAGACCCAGTACTTC. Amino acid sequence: CASSPLRDQETQYF.

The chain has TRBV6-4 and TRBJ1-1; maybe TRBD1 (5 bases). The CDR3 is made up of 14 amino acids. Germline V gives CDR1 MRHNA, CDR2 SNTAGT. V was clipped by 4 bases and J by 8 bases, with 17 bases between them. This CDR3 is CASSASFGAGEAFF. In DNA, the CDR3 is TGTGCCAGCAGTGCCTCCTTTGGGGCTGGGGAAGCTTTCTTT.

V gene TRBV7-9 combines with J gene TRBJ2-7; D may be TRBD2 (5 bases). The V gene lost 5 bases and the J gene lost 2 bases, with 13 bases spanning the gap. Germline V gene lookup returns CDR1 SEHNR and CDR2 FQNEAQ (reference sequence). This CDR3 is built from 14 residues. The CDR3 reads CASSPPGIAYEQYF. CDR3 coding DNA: TGTGCCAGCAGCCCCCCCGGGATCGCCTACGAGCAGTACTTC.

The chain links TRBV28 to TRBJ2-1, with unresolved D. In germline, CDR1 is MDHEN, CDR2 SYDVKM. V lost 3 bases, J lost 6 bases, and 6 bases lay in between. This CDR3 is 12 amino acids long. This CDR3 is CASSFLTNEQFF. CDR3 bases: TGTGCCAGCAGTTTTTTGACCAATGAGCAGTTCTTC.

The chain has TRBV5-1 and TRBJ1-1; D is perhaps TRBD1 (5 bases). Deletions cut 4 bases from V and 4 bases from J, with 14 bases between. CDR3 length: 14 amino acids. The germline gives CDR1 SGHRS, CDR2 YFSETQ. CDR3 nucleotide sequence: TGCGCCAGCAGCCCGGGGGGTAGGGTCACTGAAGCTTTCTTT. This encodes CASSPGGRVTEAFF.

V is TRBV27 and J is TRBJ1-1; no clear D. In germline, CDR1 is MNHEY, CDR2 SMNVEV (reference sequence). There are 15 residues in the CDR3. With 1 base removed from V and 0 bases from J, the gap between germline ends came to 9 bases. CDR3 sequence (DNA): TGTGCCAGCAGTTTATTTGACGACGTGAACACTGAAGCTTTCTTT. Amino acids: CASSLFDDVNTEAFF.

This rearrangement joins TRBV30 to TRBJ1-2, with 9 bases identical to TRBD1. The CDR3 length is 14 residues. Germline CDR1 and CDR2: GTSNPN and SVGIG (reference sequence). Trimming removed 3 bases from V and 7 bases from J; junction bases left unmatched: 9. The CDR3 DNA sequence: TGTGCCTGGAGCACAGGGGGCTCACCTCTTGGCTACACCTTC. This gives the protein CAWSTGGSPLGYTF.